Listed here is a single T cell receptor (beta chain). Its antigen is unknown. The data originate from a study of blood T cells in healthy people across ages. Whole-study results and caveats: Older age coincided with a roughly linear decline in TCR beta diversity per million T cells.

Then a second PCR, running about 6 to 12 cycles, was carried out with a sample-barcoded 5' primer and a J-beta primer mix. TCRdb recomputed calls from the 5' RACE reads with MiXCR, one row per CDR3 protein. This table has about 580,000 distinct CDR3 sequences, less than 60% appearing once. Germline-derived CDR1 and CDR2 are MNHNS and SASEGT. The CDR3 covers 13 residues. V shed 7 bases and J shed 5 bases, with 11 bases lying between them. This TCR was sampled from a man older than 75 in good health. The V gene is TRBV6-1, the J gene TRBJ2-2; no clear D gene. Input material: blood. This CDR3 reads CASKGWGTGELFF. The CDR3, as DNA: TGTGCCAGCAAAGGGTGGGGTACCGGGGAGCTGTTTTTT.